This TCR beta chain is from a study of OX40 agonist ivuxolimab in advanced cancers. For the study at large: It was permissible to have had prior anti-PD-1, anti-PD-L1 or anti-CTLA-4 therapy, and approximately 41% had some.

As concerns this clone: Its antigen is currently unknown.

The V gene lost 3 bases and the J gene lost 7 bases, with 12 bases spanning the gap. Germline assignment: CDR1 SQVTM and CDR2 ANQGSEA. There are 12 residues in the CDR3. The table came from immunoSEQ multiplex PCR; TCRdb's copy has only in-frame clones and leaves some out. The repertoire includes about 85,000 clones, 86% of them detected once, and roughly 2% sits in the top ten. General study points: At 0.1-3.0 mg/kg, partial responders had clonal expansion among the lowest observed.

This TCR was sampled from an adult with an advanced solid tumor such as melanoma, head and neck, liver or kidney cancer. J is TRBJ1-1 and V is TRBV29-1, with D unclear. The starting material was CD4+ or CD8+ T cells sorted from blood, obtained in a trial of the OX40 agonist ivuxolimab. The CDR3: CSVDSQEDEAFF. Written as DNA, the CDR3 is TGCAGCGTTGATTCTCAGGAGGATGAAGCTTTCTTT.